These 2 T cell receptor beta chains share one sample of origin, sequenced in a study of blood T cell repertoires in COVID-19. Repertoires were generated with immunoSEQ multiplex PCR, while TCRdb's copy carries only in-frame clones and drops some. The sample yields roughly 430,000 clones, 88% seen once. Sequencing was done on a sample of PBMCs or T cells enriched from blood (not recorded which). Receptors were obtained from a woman between 40 and 55 years old with acute COVID-19.

This clone has just a few counts. The CDR3 DNA sequence: TGCGCCAGCAGCCTTCTTCAGAGGGAGCGGGCTTTCTTT. Its translation: CASSLLQRERAFF. J is TRBJ1-1 and V is TRBV4-1; D not certain. Trimming removed 4 bases from V and 11 bases from J, with 17 bases in between. The CDR3 spans 13 residues. Germline V gene sequence: CDR1 MGHRA, CDR2 YSYEKL.

The rearrangement joins TRBV25-1 to TRBJ2-5; D possibly corresponds to TRBD1 (5 bases). The germline CDR1 and CDR2 sequences are MGHDK and SYGVNS. The CDR3 has 12 residues. Trimming took 4 bases from V and 3 from J, leaving 6 bases between them. The CDR3 nucleotides read TGTGCCAGCAGTGTCAGGGAAGAGACCCAGTACTTC. Amino acids: CASSVREETQYF.